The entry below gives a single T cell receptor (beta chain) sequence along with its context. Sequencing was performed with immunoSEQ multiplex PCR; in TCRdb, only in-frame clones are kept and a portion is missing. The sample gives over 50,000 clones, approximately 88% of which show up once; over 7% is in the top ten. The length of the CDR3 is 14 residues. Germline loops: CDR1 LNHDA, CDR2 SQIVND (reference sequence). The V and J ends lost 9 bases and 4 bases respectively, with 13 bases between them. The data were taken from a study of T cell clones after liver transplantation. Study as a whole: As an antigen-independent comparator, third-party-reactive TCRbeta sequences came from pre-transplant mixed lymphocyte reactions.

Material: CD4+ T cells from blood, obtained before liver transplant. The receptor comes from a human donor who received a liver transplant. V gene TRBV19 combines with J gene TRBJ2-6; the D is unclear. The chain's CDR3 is CASSPLSGANVLTF. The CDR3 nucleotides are TGTGCCAGCTCTCCACTCTCCGGGGCCAACGTCCTGACTTTC.